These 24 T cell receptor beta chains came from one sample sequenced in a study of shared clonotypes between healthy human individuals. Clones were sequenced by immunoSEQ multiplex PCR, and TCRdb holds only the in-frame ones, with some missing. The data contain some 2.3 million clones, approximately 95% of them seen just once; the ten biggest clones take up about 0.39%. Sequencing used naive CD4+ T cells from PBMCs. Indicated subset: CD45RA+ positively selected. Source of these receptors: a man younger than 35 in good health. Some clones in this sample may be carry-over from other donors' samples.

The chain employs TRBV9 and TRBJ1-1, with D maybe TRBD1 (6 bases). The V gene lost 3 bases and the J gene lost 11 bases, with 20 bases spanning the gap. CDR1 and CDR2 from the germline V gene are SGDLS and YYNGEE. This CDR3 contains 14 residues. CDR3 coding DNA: TGTGCCAGCAGCGCCGGGACACCCCCCGGCCGGGCTTTCTTT. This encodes CASSAGTPPGRAFF. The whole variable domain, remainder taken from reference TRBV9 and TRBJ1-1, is DSGVTQTPKHLITATGQRVTLRCSPRSGDLSVYWYQQSLDQGLQFLIQYYNGEERAKGNILERFSAQQFPDLHSELNLSSLELGDSALYFCASSAGTPPGRAFFGQGTRLTVV.

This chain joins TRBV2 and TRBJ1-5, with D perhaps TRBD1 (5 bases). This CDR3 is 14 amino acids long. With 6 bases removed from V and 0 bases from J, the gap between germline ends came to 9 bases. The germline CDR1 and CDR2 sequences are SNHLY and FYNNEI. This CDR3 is CASRTDLSNQPQHF. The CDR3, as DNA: TGTGCCAGCAGGACAGACCTTAGCAATCAGCCCCAGCATTTT.

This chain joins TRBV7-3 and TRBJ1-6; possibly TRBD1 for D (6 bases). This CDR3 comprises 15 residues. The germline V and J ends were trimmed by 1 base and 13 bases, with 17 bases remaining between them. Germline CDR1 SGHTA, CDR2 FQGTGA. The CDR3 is CASSLMGPGEGPLHF. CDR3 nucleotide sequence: TGTGCCAGCAGCTTAATGGGGCCAGGGGAAGGTCCCCTCCACTTT.

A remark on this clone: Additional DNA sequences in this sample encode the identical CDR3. CDR3 region: CASSSLAGIYNEQFF. DNA of the CDR3: TGTGCCAGCAGCTCCTTAGCGGGAATTTACAATGAGCAGTTCTTC. The rearrangement uses TRBV7-9 and TRBJ2-1; 8 nucleotides line up with TRBD2. The CDR3 covers 15 residues. Germline V gene lookup returns CDR1 SEHNR and CDR2 FQNEAQ (reference sequence). Trimming cost V 4 bases and J 4 bases; bases outside gene matches: 6.

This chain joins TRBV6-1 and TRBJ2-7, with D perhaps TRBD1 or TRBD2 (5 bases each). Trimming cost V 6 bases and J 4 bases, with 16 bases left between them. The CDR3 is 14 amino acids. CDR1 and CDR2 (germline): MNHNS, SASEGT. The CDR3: CASSARGEGYEQYF. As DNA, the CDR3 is TGTGCCAGCAGCGCTAGAGGGGAAGGATACGAGCAGTACTTC.

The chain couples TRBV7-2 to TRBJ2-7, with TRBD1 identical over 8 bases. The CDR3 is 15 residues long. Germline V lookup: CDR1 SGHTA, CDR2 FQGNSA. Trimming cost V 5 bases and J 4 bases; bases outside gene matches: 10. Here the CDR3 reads CASSLGQGAKYEQYF. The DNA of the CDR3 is TGTGCCAGCAGCCTAGGACAGGGAGCCAAATACGAGCAGTACTTC.

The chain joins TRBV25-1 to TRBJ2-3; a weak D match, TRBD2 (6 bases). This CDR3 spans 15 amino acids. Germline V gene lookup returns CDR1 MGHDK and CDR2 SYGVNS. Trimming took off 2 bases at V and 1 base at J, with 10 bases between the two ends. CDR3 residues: CASSEVGGRTDTQYF. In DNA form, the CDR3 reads TGTGCCAGCAGTGAAGTGGGGGGACGCACAGATACGCAGTATTTT.

CDR3 DNA: TGTGCCAGCTCCGACCTAGCGGGAAGATACGAGCAGTACTTC. Protein: CASSDLAGRYEQYF. This chain joins TRBV18 and TRBJ2-7, with TRBD2 identical over 9 bases. The V segment lost 6 bases and the J segment 4 bases; nucleotides outside the gene matches: 7. Germline loops: CDR1 KGHSH, CDR2 LQKENI. The CDR3 runs to 14 residues.

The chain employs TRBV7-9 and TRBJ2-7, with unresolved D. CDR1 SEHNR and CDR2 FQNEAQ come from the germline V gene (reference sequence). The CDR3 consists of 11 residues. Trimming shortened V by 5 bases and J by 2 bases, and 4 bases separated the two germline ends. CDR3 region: CASSTTYEQYF. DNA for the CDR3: TGTGCCAGCAGCACCACCTACGAGCAGTACTTC. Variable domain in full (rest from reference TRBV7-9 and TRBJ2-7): DTGVSQNPRHKITKRGQNVTFRCDPISEHNRLYWYRQTLGQGPEFLTYFQNEAQLEKSRLLSDRFSAERPKGSFSTLEIQRTEQGDSAMYLCASSTTYEQYFGPGTRLTVT.

CDR3 residues: CASSLEGLYSNQPQHF. The CDR3 DNA reads as TGTGCCAGCAGCTTAGAGGGCCTCTATAGCAATCAGCCCCAGCATTTT. This rearrangement joins TRBV7-8 to TRBJ1-5; D uncertain. V lost 1 base to trimming and J lost 0 bases, with 10 bases between them. CDR3 size: 16 residues. CDR1 and CDR2 (germline): SGHVS, FQNEAQ.

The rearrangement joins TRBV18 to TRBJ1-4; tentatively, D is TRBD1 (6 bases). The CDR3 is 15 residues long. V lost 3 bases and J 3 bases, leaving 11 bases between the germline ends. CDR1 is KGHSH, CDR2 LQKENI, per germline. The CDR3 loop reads CASSPMTGPNEKLFF. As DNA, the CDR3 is TGTGCCAGCTCACCGATGACAGGCCCTAATGAAAAACTGTTTTTT.

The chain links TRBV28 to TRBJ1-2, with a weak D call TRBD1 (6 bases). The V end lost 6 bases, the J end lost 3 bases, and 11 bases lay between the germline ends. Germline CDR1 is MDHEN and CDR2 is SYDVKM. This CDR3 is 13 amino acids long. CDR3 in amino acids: CASRMDSYYGYTF. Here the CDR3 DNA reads TGTGCCAGCAGGATGGACAGCTACTATGGCTACACCTTC.

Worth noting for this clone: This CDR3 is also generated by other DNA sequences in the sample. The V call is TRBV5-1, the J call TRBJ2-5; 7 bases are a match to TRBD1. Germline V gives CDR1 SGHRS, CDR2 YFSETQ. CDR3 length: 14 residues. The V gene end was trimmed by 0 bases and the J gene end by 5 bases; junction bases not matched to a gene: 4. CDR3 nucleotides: TGCGCCAGCAGCTTGGAGGGGGCAGGGGAGACCCAGTACTTC. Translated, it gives CASSLEGAGETQYF.

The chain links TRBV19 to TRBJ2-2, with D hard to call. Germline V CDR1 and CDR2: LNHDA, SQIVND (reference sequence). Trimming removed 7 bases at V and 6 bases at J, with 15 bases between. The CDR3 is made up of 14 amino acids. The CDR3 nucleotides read TGTGCCAGTACCCTTTCAGCAGACCCCGGGGAGCTGTTTTTT. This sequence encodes CASTLSADPGELFF.

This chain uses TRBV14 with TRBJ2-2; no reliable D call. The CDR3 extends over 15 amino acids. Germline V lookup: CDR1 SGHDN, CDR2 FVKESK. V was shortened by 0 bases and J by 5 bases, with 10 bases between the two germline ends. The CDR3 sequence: CASSQDWPVTGELFF. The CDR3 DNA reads TGTGCCAGCAGCCAAGATTGGCCAGTAACCGGGGAGCTGTTTTTT.

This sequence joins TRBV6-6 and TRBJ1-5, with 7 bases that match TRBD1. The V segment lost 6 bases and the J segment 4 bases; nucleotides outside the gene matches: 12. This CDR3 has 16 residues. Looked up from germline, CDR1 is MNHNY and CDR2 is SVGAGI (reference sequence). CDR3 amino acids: CASSSPLGTANQPQHF. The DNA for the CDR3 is TGTGCCAGCAGCAGCCCCCTCGGGACAGCTAATCAGCCCCAGCATTTT.

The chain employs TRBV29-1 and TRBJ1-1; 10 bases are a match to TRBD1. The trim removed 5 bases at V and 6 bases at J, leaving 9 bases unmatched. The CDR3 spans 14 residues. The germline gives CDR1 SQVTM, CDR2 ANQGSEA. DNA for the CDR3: TGCAGCGTTCATAAGGGACAGGGGATGGCTGAAGCTTTCTTT. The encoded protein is CSVHKGQGMAEAFF. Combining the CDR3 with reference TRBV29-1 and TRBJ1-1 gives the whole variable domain SAVISQKPSRDICQRGTSLTIQCQVDSQVTMMFWYRQQPGQSLTLIATANQGSEATYESGFVIDKFPISRPNLTFSTLTVSNMSPEDSSIYLCSVHKGQGMAEAFFGQGTRLTVV.

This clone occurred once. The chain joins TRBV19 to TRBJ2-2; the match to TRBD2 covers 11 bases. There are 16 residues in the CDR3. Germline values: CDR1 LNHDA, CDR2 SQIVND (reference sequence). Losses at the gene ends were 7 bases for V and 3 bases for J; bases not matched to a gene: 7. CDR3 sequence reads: CASNPLAGVYTGELFF. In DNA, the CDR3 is TGTGCCAGTAACCCACTAGCGGGAGTGTACACCGGGGAGCTGTTTTTT.

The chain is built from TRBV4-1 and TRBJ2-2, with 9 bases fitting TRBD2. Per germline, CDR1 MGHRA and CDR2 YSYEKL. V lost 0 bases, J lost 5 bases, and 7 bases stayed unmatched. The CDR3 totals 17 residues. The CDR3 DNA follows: TGCGCCAGCAGCCAAGAAAGGGGGCTAGCGGGGACCGGGGAGCTGTTTTTT. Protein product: CASSQERGLAGTGELFF.

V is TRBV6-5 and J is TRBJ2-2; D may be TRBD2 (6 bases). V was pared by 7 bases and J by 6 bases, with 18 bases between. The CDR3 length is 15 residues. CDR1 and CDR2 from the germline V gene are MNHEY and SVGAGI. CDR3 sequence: CASTLGMGGAGELFF. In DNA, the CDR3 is TGTGCCAGCACCCTCGGCATGGGAGGCGCCGGGGAGCTGTTTTTT.

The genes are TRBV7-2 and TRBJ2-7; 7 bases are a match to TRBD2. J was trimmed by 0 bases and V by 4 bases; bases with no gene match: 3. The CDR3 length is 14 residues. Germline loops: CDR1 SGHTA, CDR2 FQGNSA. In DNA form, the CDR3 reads TGTGCCAGCAGCTCCGGGACTATCTCCTACGAGCAGTACTTC. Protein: CASSSGTISYEQYF. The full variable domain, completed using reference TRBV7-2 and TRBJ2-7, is GAGVSQSPSNKVTEKGKDVELRCDPISGHTALYWYRQSLGQGLEFLIYFQGNSAPDKSGLPSDRFSAERTGGSVSTLTIQRTQQEDSAVYLCASSSGTISYEQYFGPGTRLTVT.

CDR3 amino acids: CASSYEGGDTQYF. As DNA, the CDR3 is TGTGCCAGCAGTTACGAAGGGGGCGATACGCAGTATTTT. The chain is built from TRBV6-5 and TRBJ2-3; TRBD1 matches at 7 bases. Germline V CDR1 and CDR2: MNHEY, SVGAGI. The CDR3 consists of 13 residues. V trimming: 2 bases; J trimming: 6 bases; junction bases outside the gene matches: 2.

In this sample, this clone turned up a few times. CDR3 DNA: TGTGCCAGCAGTCCACCCTGGTCAGGGAATTGGGGCTACACCTTC. Translated: CASSPPWSGNWGYTF. This rearrangement joins TRBV28 to TRBJ1-2; a possible D gene is TRBD1 (5 bases). Germline V gives CDR1 MDHEN, CDR2 SYDVKM. V shed 5 bases and J shed 8 bases, with 21 bases lying between them. CDR3 length: 15 residues.

CDR3 loop: CASSLRTGGGQETQYF. The CDR3 nucleotides read TGTGCCAGCAGCTTAAGAACAGGGGGTGGACAAGAGACCCAGTACTTC. This sequence joins TRBV7-3 and TRBJ2-5, with 8 bases lining up with TRBD1. The CDR3 is 16 residues long. Losses at the gene ends were 1 base for V and 2 bases for J; bases not matched to a gene: 6. Per germline, CDR1 SGHTA and CDR2 FQGTGA.